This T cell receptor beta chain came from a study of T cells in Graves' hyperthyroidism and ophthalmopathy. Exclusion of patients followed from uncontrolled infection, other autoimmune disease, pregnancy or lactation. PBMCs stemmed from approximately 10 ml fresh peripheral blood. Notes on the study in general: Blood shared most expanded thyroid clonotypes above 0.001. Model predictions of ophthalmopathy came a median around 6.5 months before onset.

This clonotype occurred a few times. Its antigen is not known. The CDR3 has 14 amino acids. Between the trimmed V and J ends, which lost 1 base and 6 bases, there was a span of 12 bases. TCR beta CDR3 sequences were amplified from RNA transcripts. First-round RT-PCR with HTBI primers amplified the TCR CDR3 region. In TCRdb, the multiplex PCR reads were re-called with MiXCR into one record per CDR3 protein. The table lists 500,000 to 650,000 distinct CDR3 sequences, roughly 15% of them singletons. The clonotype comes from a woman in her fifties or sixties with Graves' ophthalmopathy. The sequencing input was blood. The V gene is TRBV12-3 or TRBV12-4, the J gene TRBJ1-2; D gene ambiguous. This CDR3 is CASSLEPGLDGYTF. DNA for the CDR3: TGTGCCAGCAGTTTAGAACCGGGGTTGGATGGCTACACCTTC.